The subject of this entry is one T cell receptor beta chain. Its antigen is unidentified. Sequencing used immunoSEQ multiplex PCR; TCRdb keeps in-frame clones, though not all of them. The profile shows roughly 18,000 clones, around 70% of them singletons. This CDR3 spans 15 amino acids. In germline, CDR1 is LNHDA, CDR2 SQIVND (reference sequence). Trimming removed 3 bases at V and 2 bases at J, with 13 bases between. The sample comes from a study of sequential checkpoint blockade in melanoma. Turning to the study itself: Patients were randomized 1:1 to nivolumab-then-ipilimumab or ipilimumab-then-nivolumab first-line. Some 22 patients had tumor biopsies before treatment and at week 13. General observations from the study: Rising tumor T-cell fraction and clonality meant about 30 times likelier benefit.

Treatment indicated: randomized to nivolumab then ipilimumab (arm A) or the reverse (arm B). No patient had prior DNA-damaging chemotherapy. The V gene is TRBV19, the J gene TRBJ1-2; no reliable D call. The sequenced sample was tumor tissue (inferred from file names), obtained from a patient given nivolumab and ipilimumab in sequence. The receptor was isolated from a human donor with melanoma. The DNA for the CDR3 is TGTGCCAGTAGTATTGGGAGCTTTTCGAACTATGGCTACACCTTC. It encodes CASSIGSFSNYGYTF.